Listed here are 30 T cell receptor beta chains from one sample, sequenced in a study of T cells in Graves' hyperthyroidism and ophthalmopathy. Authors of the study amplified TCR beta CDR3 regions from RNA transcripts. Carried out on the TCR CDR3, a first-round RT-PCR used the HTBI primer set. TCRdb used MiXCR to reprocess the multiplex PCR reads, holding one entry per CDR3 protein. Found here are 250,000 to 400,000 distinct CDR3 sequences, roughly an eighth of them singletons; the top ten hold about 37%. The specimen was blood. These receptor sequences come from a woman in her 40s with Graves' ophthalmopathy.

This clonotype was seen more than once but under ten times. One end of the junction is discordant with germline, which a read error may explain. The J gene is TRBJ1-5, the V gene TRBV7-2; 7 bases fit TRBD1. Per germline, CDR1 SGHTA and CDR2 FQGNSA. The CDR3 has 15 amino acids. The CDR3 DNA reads TGTGCCGGCAGCCCAGACAGGGCTTTCTATCAGCCCCAGCATTTT. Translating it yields CAGSPDRAFYQPQHF. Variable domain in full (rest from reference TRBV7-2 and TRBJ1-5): GAGVSQSPSNKVTEKGKDVELRCDPISGHTALYWYRQSLGQGLEFLIYFQGNSAPDKSGLPSDRFSAERTGGSVSTLTIQRTQQEDSAVYLCAGSPDRAFYQPQHFGDGTRLSIL.

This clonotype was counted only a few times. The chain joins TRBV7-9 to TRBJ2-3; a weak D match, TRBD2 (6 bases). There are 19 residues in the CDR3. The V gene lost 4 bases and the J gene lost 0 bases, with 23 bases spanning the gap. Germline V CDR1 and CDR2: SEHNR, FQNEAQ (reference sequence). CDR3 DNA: TGTGCCAGCAGCTCATCACCGGGGCGGATAGCGGCCAGCACAGATACGCAGTATTTT. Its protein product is CASSSSPGRIAASTDTQYF.

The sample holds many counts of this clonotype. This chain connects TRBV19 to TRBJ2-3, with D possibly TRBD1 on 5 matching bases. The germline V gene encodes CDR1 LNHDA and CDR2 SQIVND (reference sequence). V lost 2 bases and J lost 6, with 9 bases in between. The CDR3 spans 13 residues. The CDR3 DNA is TGTGCCAGTAGTATACAGGGAAGTGATACGCAGTATTTT. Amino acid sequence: CASSIQGSDTQYF.

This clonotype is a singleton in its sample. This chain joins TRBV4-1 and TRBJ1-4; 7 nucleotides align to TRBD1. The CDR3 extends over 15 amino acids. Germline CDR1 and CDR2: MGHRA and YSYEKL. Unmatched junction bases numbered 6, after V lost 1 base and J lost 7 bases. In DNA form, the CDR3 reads TGCGCCAGCAGCCAAGGACAGGGAGAGGTTGAAAAACTGTTTTTT. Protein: CASSQGQGEVEKLFF.

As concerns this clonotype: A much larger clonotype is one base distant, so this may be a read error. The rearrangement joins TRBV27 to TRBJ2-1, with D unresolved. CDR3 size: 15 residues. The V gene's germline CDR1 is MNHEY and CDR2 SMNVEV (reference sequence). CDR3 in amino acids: CASSFANTEYSEQFF. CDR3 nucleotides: TGTGCCAGCAGTTTTGCGAATACAGAGTACAGTGAGCAGTTCTTC.

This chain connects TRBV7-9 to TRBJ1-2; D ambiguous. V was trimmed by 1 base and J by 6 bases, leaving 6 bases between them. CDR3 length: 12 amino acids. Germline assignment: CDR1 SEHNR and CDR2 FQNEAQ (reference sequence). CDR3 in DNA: TGTGCCAGCAGCTTAGGGACCGATGGCTACACCTTC. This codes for CASSLGTDGYTF.

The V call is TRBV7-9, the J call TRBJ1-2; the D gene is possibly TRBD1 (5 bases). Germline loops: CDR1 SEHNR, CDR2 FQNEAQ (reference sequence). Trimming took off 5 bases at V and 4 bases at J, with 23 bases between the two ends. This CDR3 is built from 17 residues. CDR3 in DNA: TGTGCCAGCAGCCAACACTATCCCGGGAGGGGCGGCTATGGCTACACCTTC. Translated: CASSQHYPGRGGYGYTF.

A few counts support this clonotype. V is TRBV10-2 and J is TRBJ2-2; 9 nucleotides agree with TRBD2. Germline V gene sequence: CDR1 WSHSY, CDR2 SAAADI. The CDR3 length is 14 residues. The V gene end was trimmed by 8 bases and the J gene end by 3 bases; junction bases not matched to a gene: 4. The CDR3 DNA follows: TGCGCCAGCTTAGCGGGGGTTCACACCGGGGAGCTGTTTTTT. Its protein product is CASLAGVHTGELFF.

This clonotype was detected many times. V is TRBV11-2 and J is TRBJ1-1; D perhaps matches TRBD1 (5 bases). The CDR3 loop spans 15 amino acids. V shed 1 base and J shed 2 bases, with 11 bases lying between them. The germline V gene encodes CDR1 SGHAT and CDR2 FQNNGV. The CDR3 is CASSLVGGINTEAFF. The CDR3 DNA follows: TGTGCCAGCAGCTTAGTCGGGGGGATAAACACTGAAGCTTTCTTT.

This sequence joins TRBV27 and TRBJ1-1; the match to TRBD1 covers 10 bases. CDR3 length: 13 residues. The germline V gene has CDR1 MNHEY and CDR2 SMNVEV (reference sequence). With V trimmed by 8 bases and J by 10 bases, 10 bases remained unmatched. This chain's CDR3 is CASSRTGGLSAFF. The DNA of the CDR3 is TGTGCCAGCTCCCGGACAGGGGGTTTGTCAGCTTTCTTT.

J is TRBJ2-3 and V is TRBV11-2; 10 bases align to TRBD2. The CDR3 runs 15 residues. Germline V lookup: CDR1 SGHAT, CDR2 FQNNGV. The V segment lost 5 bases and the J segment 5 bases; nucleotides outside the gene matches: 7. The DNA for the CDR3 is TGTGCCAGCAGCGGTAGCGGGAGGTTAGAAGATACGCAGTATTTT. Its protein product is CASSGSGRLEDTQYF.

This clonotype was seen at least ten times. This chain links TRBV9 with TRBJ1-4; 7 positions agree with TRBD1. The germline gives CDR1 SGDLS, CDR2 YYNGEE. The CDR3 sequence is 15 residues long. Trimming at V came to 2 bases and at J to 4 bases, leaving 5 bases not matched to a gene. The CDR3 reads CASSVRGQYNEKLFF. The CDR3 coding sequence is TGTGCCAGCAGCGTCAGGGGACAGTATAATGAAAAACTGTTTTTT.

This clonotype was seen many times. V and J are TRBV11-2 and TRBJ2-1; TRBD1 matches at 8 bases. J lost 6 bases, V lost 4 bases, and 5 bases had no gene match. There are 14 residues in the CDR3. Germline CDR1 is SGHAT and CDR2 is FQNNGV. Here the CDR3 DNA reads TGTGCCAGCAGCTCCCCCGACAGGGGCAATGAGCAGTTCTTC. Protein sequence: CASSSPDRGNEQFF.

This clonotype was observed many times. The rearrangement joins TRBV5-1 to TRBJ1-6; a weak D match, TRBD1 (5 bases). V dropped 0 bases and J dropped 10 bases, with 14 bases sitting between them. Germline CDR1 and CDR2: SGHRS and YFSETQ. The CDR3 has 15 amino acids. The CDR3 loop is CASSLETGVRSPLHF. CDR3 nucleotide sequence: TGCGCCAGCAGCTTGGAAACAGGAGTCCGGTCACCCCTCCACTTT.

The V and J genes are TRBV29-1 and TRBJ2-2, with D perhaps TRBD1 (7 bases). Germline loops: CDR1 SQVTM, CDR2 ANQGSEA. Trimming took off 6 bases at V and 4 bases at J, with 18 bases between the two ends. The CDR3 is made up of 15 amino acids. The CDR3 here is CSVSRRGRGTGELFF. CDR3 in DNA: TGCAGCGTCTCAAGGAGGGGGCGAGGCACCGGGGAGCTGTTTTTT.

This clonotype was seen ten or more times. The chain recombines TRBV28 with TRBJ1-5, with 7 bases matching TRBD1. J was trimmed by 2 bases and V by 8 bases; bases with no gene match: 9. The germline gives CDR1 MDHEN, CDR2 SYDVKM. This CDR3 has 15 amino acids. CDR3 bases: TGTGCCAGCGGATCCGGACAGGTGGGCAATCAGCCCCAGCATTTT. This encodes CASGSGQVGNQPQHF.

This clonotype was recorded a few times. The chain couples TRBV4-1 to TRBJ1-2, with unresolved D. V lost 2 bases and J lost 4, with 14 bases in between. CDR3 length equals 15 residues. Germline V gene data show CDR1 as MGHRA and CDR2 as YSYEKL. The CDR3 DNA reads TGCGCCAGCAGCCAACGGGTGGGTCAGCTCTATGGCTACACCTTC. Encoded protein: CASSQRVGQLYGYTF.

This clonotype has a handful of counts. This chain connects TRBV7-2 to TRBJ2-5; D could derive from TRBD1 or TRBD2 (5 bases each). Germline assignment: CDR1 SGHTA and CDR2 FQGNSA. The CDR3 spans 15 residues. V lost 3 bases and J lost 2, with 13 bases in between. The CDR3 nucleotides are TGTGCCAGCAGCTTTCATCAGGGACCGCAAGAGACCCAGTACTTC. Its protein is CASSFHQGPQETQYF.

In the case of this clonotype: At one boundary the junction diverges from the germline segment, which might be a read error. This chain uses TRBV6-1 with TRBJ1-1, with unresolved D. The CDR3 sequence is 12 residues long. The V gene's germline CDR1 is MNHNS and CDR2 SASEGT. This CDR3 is CASGQSYTEALF. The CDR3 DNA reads TGTGCCAGCGGTCAGAGCTACACTGAAGCTCTCTTT.

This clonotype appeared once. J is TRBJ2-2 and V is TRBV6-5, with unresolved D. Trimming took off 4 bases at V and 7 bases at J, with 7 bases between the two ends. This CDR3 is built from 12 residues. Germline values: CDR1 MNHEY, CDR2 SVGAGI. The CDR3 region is CASSSINGELFF. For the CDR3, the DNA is TGTGCCAGCAGTTCTATTAACGGGGAGCTGTTTTTT.

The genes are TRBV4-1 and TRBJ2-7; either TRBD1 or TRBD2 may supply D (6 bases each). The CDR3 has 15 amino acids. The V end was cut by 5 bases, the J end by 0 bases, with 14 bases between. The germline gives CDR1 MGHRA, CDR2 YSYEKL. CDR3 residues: CASSSPGASSYEQYF. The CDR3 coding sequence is TGCGCCAGCAGCTCCCCGGGGGCGAGCTCCTACGAGCAGTACTTC.

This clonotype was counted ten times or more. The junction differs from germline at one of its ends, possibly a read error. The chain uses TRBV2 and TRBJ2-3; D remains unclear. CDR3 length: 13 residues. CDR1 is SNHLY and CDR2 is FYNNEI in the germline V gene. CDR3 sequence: CASSVAQPDKQYF. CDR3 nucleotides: TGTGCCAGCAGTGTAGCACAGCCGGATAAGCAGTATTTT.

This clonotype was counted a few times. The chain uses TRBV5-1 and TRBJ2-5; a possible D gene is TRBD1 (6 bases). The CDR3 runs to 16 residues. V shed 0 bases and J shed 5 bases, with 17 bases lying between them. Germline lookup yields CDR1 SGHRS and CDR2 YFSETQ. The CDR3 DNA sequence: TGCGCCAGCAGCTTGGGGGCCCTTACAGGGACGGAGACCCAGTACTTC. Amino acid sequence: CASSLGALTGTETQYF.

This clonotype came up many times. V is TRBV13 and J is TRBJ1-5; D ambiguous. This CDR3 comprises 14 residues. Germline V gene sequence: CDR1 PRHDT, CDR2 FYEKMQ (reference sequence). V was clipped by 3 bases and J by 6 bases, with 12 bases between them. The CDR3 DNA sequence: TGTGCCAGCAGCTTGGGAGGGTCAGGTCAGCCCCAGCATTTT. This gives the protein CASSLGGSGQPQHF.

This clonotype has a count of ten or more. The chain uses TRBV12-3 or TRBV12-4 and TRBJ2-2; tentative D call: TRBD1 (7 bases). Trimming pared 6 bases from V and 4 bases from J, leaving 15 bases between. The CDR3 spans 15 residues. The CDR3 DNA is TGTGCCAGCAGATTCGCGGGACAGTCCACCGGGGAGCTGTTTTTT. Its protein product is CASRFAGQSTGELFF.

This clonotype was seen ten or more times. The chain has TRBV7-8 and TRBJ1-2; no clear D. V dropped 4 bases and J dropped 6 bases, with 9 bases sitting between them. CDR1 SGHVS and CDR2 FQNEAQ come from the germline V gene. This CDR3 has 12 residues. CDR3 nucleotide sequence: TGTGCCAGCAGCTACGGGGAGGATGGCTACACCTTC. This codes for CASSYGEDGYTF. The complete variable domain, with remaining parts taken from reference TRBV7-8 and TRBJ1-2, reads GAGVSQSPRYKVAKRGQDVALRCDPISGHVSLFWYQQALGQGPEFLTYFQNEAQLDKSGLPSDRFFAERPEGSVSTLKIQRTQQEDSAVYLCASSYGEDGYTFGSGTRLTVV.

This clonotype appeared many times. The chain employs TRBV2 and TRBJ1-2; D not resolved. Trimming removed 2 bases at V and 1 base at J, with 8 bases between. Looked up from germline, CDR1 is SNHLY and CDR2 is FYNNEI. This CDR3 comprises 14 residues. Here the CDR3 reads CASSESLFNYGYTF. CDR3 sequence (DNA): TGTGCCAGCAGTGAATCTTTATTTAACTATGGCTACACCTTC. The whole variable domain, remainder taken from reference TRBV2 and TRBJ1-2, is EPEVTQTPSHQVTQMGQEVILRCVPISNHLYFYWYRQILGQKVEFLVSFYNNEISEKSEIFDDQFSVERPDGSNFTLKIRSTKLEDSAMYFCASSESLFNYGYTFGSGTRLTVV.

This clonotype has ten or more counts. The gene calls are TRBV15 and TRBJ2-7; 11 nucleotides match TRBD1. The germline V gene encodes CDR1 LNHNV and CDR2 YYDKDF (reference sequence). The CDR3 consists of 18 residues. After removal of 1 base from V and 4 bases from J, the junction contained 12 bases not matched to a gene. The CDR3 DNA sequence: TGTGCCACCAGCAGAGGGACAGGGGGCATTTCCCCCTATTACGAGCAGTACTTC. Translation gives CATSRGTGGISPYYEQYF.

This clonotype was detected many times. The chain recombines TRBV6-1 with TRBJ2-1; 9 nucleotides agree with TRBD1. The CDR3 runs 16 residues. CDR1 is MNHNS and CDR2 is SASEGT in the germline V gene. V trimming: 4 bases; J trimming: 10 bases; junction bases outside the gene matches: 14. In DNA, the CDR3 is TGTGCCAGCAGTGCGGGGACCGGGACAGGGAAGAAAGAGCAGTTCTTC. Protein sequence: CASSAGTGTGKKEQFF.

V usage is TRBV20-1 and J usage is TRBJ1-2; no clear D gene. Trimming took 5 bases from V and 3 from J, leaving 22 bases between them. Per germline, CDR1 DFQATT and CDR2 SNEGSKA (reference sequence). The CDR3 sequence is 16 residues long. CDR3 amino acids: CSAPHPPDKDYYGYTF. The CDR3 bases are TGCAGTGCTCCACACCCCCCTGACAAAGACTACTATGGCTACACCTTC.